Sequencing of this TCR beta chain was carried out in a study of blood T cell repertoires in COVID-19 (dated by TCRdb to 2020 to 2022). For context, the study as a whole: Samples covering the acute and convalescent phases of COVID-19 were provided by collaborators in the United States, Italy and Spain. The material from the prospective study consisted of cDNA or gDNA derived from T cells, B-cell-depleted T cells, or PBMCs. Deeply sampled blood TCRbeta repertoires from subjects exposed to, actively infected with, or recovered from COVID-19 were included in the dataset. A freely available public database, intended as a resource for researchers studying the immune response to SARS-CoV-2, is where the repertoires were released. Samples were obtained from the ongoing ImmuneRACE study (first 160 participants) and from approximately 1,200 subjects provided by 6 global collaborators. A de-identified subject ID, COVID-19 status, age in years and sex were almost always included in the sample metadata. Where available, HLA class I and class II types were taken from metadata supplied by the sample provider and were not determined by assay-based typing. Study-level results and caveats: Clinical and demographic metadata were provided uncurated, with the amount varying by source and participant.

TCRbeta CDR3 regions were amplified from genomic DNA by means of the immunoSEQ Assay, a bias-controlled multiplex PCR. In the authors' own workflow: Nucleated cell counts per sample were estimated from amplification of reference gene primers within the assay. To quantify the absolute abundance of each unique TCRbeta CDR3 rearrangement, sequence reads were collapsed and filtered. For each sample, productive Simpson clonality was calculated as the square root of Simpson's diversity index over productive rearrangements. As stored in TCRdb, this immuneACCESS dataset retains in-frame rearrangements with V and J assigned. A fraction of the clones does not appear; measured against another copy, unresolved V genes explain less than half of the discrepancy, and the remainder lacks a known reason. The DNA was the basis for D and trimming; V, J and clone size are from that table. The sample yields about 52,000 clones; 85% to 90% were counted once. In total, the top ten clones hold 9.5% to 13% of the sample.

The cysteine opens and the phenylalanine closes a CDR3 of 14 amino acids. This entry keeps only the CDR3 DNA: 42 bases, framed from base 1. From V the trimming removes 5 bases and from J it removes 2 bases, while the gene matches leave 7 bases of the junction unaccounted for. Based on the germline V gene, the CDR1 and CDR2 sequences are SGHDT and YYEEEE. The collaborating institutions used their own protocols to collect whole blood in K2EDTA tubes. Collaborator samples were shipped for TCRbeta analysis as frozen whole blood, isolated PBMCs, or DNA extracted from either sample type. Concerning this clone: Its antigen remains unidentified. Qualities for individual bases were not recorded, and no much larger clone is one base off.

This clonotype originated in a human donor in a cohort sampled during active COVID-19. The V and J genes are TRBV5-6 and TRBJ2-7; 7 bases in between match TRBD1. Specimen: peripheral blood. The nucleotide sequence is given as TGTGCCAGCAGTTACGACAGGGCCCCCTACGAGCAGTACTTC. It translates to CASSYDRAPYEQYF.